The TCR beta chain under discussion was sequenced for a study of T cells expressing NK-cell markers. Study-level information: It was from sorted CD3+CD56+NKG2C+, CD3+CD56+NKG2C- and CD3+CD56-NKG2C+ T cells that TCR beta repertoires came.

Overall study results and limits: In a handful of donors, dominant CD3+CD56+NKG2C+ clones formed roughly 1.0-8% of CD8+ cells. These clonotypes additionally ranked first within the CD3+CD56-NKG2C+ fraction of four donors. The study did not resolve the HCMV specificity of expanded NKG2C+ T cell clones.

For this clonotype: As yet, its antigen is unknown.

TCRdb reanalyzed the 5' RACE reads, giving one entry per CDR3 protein sequence and no DNA. This sample contains about 260,000 distinct CDR3 sequences. This CDR3 has 15 residues. The TCR comes from a woman aged 18-69 years in good health. The chain links TRBV12-3 or TRBV12-4 to TRBJ2-5; no DNA is available, so the TRBD2 call from TCRdb remains unchecked. The specimen sequenced was blood T cells: a sorted CD56 or NKG2C T cell subset, CD4+ or CD8+ T cells, or bulk PBMC T cells (not recorded which). The CDR3: CASSLAGGGGETQYF.